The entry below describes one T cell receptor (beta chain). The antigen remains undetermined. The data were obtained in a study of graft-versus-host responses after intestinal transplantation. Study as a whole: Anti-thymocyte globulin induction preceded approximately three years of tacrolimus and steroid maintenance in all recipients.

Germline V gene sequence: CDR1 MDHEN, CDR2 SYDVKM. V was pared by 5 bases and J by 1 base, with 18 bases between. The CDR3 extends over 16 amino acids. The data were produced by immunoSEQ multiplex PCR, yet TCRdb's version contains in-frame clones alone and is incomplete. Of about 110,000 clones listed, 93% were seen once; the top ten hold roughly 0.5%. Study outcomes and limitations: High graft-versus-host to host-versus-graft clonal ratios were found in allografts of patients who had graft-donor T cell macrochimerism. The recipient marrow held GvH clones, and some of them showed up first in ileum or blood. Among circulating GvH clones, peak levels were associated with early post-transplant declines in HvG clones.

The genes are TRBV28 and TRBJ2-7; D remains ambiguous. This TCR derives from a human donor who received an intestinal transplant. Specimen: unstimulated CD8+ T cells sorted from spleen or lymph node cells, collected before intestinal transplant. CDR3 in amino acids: CASSPFSSKPSYEQYF. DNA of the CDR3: TGTGCCAGCAGTCCCTTCTCAAGCAAACCTTCCTACGAGCAGTACTTC.